This T cell receptor beta chain emerged from a study of control samples from healthy donors and cancer patients. V gave up 2 bases and J gave up 4 bases, with 11 bases separating them. This CDR3 is 14 amino acids long. Germline CDR1 reads SGHTA; CDR2 reads FQGNSA. Some clones are missing from TCRdb's copy, which holds only in-frame ones; the method was immunoSEQ multiplex PCR. The sample yields 120,000 or so clones, roughly nine tenths seen once. The receptor was isolated from a young woman in good health. The sample comprised blood. This sequence joins TRBV7-2 and TRBJ1-2; tentatively, D is TRBD1 (5 bases). The CDR3 spells CASSLRGVVYGYTF. The CDR3 DNA reads TGTGCCAGCAGCTTAAGAGGGGTGGTCTATGGCTACACCTTC.